This T cell receptor (beta chain) is from a study of blood T cell repertoires in COVID-19. In germline, CDR1 is MDHEN, CDR2 SYDVKM. V lost 8 bases to trimming and J lost 0 bases; unmatched junction nucleotides: 4. The CDR3 consists of 14 residues. Those enrolled in Seattle joined during active infection and were followed longitudinally afterward. The data were produced by immunoSEQ multiplex PCR, yet TCRdb's version contains in-frame clones alone and is incomplete. The sample holds hundreds of thousands of clones; over 75% are singletons and the top ten take under 14%. This clone was found a few times.

This rearrangement joins TRBV28 to TRBJ1-5; 7 bases map to TRBD1. The TCR sequence derives from a man aged 50-59 years with COVID-19, enrolled during active disease. Sequenced input: peripheral blood. CDR3 bases: TGTGCCAGCCGCGACAGGGTTAGCAATCAGCCCCAGCATTTT. Its protein product is CASRDRVSNQPQHF. Drawing the rest from reference TRBV28 and TRBJ1-5, the complete variable domain is DVKVTQSSRYLVKRTGEKVFLECVQDMDHENMFWYRQDPGLGLRLIYFSYDVKMKEKGDIPEGYSVSREKKERFSLILESASTNQTSMYLCASRDRVSNQPQHFGDGTRLSIL.